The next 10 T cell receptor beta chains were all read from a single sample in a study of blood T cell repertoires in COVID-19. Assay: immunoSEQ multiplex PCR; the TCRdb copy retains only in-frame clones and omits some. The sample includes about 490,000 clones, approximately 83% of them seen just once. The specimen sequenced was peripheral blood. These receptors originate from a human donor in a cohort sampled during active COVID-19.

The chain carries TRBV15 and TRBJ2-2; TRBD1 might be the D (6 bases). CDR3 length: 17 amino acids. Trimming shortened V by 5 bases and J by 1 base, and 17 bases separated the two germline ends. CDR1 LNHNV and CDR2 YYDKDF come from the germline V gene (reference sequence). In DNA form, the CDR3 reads TGTGCCACCAGCCCTCAGGGGTCAGCGATGAACACCGGGGAGCTGTTTTTT. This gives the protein CATSPQGSAMNTGELFF.

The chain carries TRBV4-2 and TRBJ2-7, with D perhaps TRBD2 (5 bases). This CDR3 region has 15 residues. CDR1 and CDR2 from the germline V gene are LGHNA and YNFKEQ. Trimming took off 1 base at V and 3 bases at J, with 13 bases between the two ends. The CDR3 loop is CASSQVAETNYEQYF. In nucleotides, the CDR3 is TGTGCCAGCAGCCAAGTTGCCGAGACTAACTACGAGCAGTACTTC.

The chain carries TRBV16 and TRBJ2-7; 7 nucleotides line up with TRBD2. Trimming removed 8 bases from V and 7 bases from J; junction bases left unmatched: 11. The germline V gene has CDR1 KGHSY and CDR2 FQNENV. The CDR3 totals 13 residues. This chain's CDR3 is CASHEGGNWEQYF. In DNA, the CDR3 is TGTGCCAGCCATGAGGGAGGGAACTGGGAGCAGTACTTC. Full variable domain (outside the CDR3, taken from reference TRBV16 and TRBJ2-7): GEEVAQTPKHLVRGEGQKAKLYCAPIKGHSYVFWYQQVLKNEFKFLISFQNENVFDETGMPKERFSAKCLPNSPCSLEIQATKLEDSAVYFCASHEGGNWEQYFGPGTRLTVT.

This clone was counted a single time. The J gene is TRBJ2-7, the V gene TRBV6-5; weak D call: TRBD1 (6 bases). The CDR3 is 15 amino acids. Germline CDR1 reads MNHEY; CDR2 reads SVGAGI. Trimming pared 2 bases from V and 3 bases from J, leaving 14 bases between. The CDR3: CASSYASGTRYEQYF. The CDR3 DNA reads TGTGCCAGCAGTTACGCCTCCGGGACACGCTACGAGCAGTACTTC.

CDR3 nucleotides: TGTGCCAGCAGCCAAGAGAACAGTCAGCCAGATACGCAGTATTTT. Its translation is CASSQENSQPDTQYF. The chain is built from TRBV4-2 and TRBJ2-3; no clear D gene. This CDR3 has 15 amino acids. V dropped 0 bases and J dropped 4 bases, with 11 bases sitting between them. CDR1 and CDR2 from the germline V gene are LGHNA and YNFKEQ.

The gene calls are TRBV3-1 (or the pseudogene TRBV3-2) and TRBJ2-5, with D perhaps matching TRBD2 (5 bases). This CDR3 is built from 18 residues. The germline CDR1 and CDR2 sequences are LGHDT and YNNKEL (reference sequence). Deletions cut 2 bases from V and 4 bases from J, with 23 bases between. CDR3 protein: CASSQSPWPGGGRETQYF. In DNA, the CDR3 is TGTGCCAGCAGCCAATCCCCGTGGCCTGGTGGAGGTCGAGAGACCCAGTACTTC.

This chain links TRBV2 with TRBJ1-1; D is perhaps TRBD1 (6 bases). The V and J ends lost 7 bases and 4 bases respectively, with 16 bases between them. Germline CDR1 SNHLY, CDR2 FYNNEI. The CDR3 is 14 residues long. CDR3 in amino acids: CASTRGARGTEAFF. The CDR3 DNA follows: TGTGCCAGCACCCGGGGGGCGAGGGGCACTGAAGCTTTCTTT.

The CDR3 here is CASSFYRLAGRSSSYNEQFF. For the CDR3, the DNA is TGTGCCAGTAGTTTCTACAGACTAGCGGGGCGATCGAGCTCCTACAATGAGCAGTTCTTC. This chain links TRBV19 with TRBJ2-1; TRBD2 agrees at 11 bases. The trim removed 5 bases at V and 0 bases at J, leaving 15 bases unmatched. The CDR3 runs 20 residues. From germline, CDR1 is LNHDA and CDR2 SQIVND (reference sequence).

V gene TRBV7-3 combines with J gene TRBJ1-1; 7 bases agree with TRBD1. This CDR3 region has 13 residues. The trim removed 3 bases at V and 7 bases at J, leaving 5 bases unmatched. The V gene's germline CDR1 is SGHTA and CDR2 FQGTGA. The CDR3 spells CASSLMWDSEAFF. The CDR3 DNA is TGTGCCAGCAGCTTGATGTGGGACAGTGAAGCTTTCTTT.

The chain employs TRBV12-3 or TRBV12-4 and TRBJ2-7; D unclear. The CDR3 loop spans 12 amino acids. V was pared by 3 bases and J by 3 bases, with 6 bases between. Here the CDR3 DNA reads TGTGCCAGCAGTTTGATGAGCTACGAGCAGTACTTC. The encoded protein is CASSLMSYEQYF.